One sample yielded the 13 T cell receptor beta chains listed below, sequenced in a study of blood T cell repertoires in COVID-19. Sequenced by immunoSEQ multiplex PCR; TCRdb stores in-frame clones only, minus some. The sample consists of about 34,000 clones, around 90% of them appearing once. Material for sequencing was peripheral blood. The source is a man aged 55 to 70 with active COVID-19.

This chain joins TRBV9 and TRBJ1-6; 10 nucleotides align to TRBD1. The V segment lost 3 bases and the J segment 11 bases; nucleotides outside the gene matches: 8. Germline CDR1 reads SGDLS; CDR2 reads YYNGEE. This CDR3 comprises 15 residues. CDR3 in amino acids: CASSATGGAGAPLHF. The CDR3, as DNA: TGTGCCAGCAGCGCGACAGGGGGCGCTGGGGCACCCCTCCACTTT.

The chain employs TRBV5-4 and TRBJ2-1; 7 bases align to TRBD2. Trimming removed 2 bases from V and 7 bases from J; junction bases left unmatched: 9. The CDR3 runs 15 residues. Germline V gives CDR1 SGHNT, CDR2 YYREEE (reference sequence). DNA of the CDR3: TGTGCCAGCAGCTTTCGGACTAGATTTGGGAATGAGCAGTTCTTC. It yields the protein CASSFRTRFGNEQFF.

The J gene is TRBJ1-6, the V gene TRBV5-4; D perhaps matches TRBD1 (6 bases). CDR3 length: 16 amino acids. With 5 bases removed from V and 8 bases from J, the gap between germline ends came to 20 bases. The germline V gene has CDR1 SGHNT and CDR2 YYREEE (reference sequence). The chain's CDR3 is CASRPNAGTTDSPLHF. Here the CDR3 DNA reads TGTGCCAGCAGGCCTAACGCCGGGACAACGGATTCACCCCTCCACTTT.

The gene calls are TRBV11-2 and TRBJ2-4, with TRBD1 identical over 12 bases. J lost 8 bases, V lost 5 bases, and 7 bases had no gene match. The CDR3 contains 15 residues. Per the germline V gene, CDR1 is SGHAT and CDR2 is FQNNGV. CDR3 sequence: CASSIPGTGGHIQYF. The CDR3 DNA follows: TGTGCCAGCAGCATTCCCGGGACAGGGGGCCACATTCAGTACTTC.

The J gene is TRBJ1-3, the V gene TRBV9, with 10 nucleotides matching TRBD1. CDR1 and CDR2 (germline): SGDLS, YYNGEE. The CDR3 has 14 amino acids. V was clipped by 7 bases and J by 9 bases; unmatched bases: 10. The CDR3 reads CASGDLDRGSTIYF. In nucleotides, the CDR3 is TGTGCCAGCGGCGACCTGGACAGGGGGAGCACCATATATTTT.

J is TRBJ2-4 and V is TRBV3-1 (or the pseudogene TRBV3-2); 8 bases fit TRBD1. The V and J ends lost 4 bases and 7 bases, in that order; junction bases with no gene match: 3. Germline CDR1 LGHDT, CDR2 YNNKEL (reference sequence). The CDR3 runs to 13 residues. DNA for the CDR3: TGTGCCAGCAGCCTCAGGGGGCAGAACATTCAGTACTTC. Its translation: CASSLRGQNIQYF.

The V gene is TRBV5-4, the J gene TRBJ2-7; tentative D call: TRBD1 (5 bases). CDR1 and CDR2 from the germline V gene are SGHNT and YYREEE (reference sequence). This CDR3 has 14 amino acids. Trimming removed 0 bases at V and 4 bases at J, with 11 bases between. CDR3 loop: CASSLARTPYEQYF. CDR3 in DNA: TGTGCCAGCAGCTTGGCCCGGACACCTTACGAGCAGTACTTC.

The chain employs TRBV7-9 and TRBJ1-3; D unresolved. Germline V CDR1 and CDR2: SEHNR, FQNEAQ (reference sequence). V lost 3 bases to trimming and J lost 4 bases, with 7 bases between them. There are 13 residues in the CDR3. The CDR3 spells CASSLGGGNTIYF. CDR3 in DNA: TGTGCCAGCAGCTTGGGAGGGGGAAACACCATATATTTT.

This chain uses TRBV4-2 with TRBJ2-3; 9 bases line up with TRBD2. The V gene end was trimmed by 4 bases and the J gene end by 1 base; junction bases not matched to a gene: 15. Germline CDR1 and CDR2: LGHNA and YNFKEQ. The CDR3 is made up of 19 amino acids. The CDR3 loop reads CASSLFGREGRMGTDTQYF. DNA of the CDR3: TGTGCCAGCAGCCTATTCGGGCGGGAGGGTAGAATGGGCACAGATACGCAGTATTTT.

The chain links TRBV6-4 to TRBJ2-3; 10 positions match TRBD2. Germline V lookup: CDR1 MRHNA, CDR2 SNTAGT. The CDR3 runs 16 residues. V lost 6 bases and J lost 0; bases outside the gene matches: 6. The CDR3 sequence: CASSTSGMLSTDTQYF. In DNA, the CDR3 is TGTGCCAGCAGCACTAGCGGGATGCTCAGCACAGATACGCAGTATTTT.

This clone turned up a few times. The chain combines TRBV2 with TRBJ1-2; D is possibly TRBD1 (5 bases). CDR1 and CDR2 from the germline V gene are SNHLY and FYNNEI. Trimming took off 6 bases at V and 8 bases at J, with 16 bases between the two ends. This CDR3 contains 13 residues. The CDR3 sequence is CASSLNPTAGYTF. In DNA form, the CDR3 reads TGTGCCAGCAGCTTGAACCCGACAGCGGGCTACACCTTC.

CDR3 protein: CASSRTSGGYEQYF. CDR3 in DNA: TGTGCCAGCAGTCGGACTAGCGGAGGTTACGAGCAGTACTTC. The chain uses TRBV28 and TRBJ2-7, with 10 bases identical to TRBD2. Per the germline V gene, CDR1 is MDHEN and CDR2 is SYDVKM. The CDR3 runs 14 residues. V lost 5 bases, J lost 4 bases, and 5 bases stayed unmatched.

The chain joins TRBV11-2 to TRBJ1-2; maybe TRBD1 (5 bases). CDR3 size: 14 residues. Germline CDR1 reads SGHAT; CDR2 reads FQNNGV. The V gene lost 5 bases and the J gene lost 3 bases, with 13 bases spanning the gap. This CDR3 reads CASSHRSGYYGYTF. CDR3 coding DNA: TGTGCCAGCAGCCACAGGTCCGGGTACTATGGCTACACCTTC.